Listed here are 32 T cell receptor beta chains from one sample, sequenced in a study of OX40 agonist ivuxolimab in advanced cancers. Profiling relied on immunoSEQ multiplex PCR, and the TCRdb table lists in-frame clones only, not all of them. The sample includes 60,000 to 85,000 clones, about 90% of them seen just once. The source was CD4+ or CD8+ T cells sorted from blood, collected in a trial of the OX40 agonist ivuxolimab. Receptor source: an adult with an advanced solid tumor such as melanoma, head and neck, liver or kidney cancer.

The chain has TRBV6-1 and TRBJ2-1; D is possibly TRBD1 (5 bases). This CDR3 comprises 12 residues. V shed 6 bases and J shed 4 bases, with 7 bases lying between them. Germline CDR1 and CDR2: MNHNS and SASEGT. The CDR3 here is CASSRDYNEQFF. The CDR3 DNA sequence: TGTGCCAGCAGCAGGGATTACAATGAGCAGTTCTTC.

The genes are TRBV4-1 and TRBJ2-2, with unresolved D. In germline, CDR1 is MGHRA, CDR2 YSYEKL. V gave up 1 base and J gave up 4 bases, with 4 bases separating them. The CDR3 length is 13 residues. In nucleotides, the CDR3 is TGCGCCAGCAGCCAAGCAGGCACCGGGGAGCTGTTTTTT. Translation gives CASSQAGTGELFF.

This clone has only one observation. The V and J genes are TRBV9 and TRBJ2-1, with 10 positions matching TRBD2. The CDR3 sequence is 17 residues long. Trimming took 0 bases from V and 0 from J; bases not matched to a gene: 3. Germline V CDR1 and CDR2: SGDLS, YYNGEE. The CDR3 loop is CASSVASGGLSYNEQFF. CDR3 nucleotides: TGTGCCAGCAGCGTAGCTAGCGGGGGCCTCTCCTACAATGAGCAGTTCTTC.

This rearrangement joins TRBV27 to TRBJ2-7; weak D call: TRBD1 (6 bases). The V end was cut by 8 bases, the J end by 3 bases, with 8 bases between. The germline V gene encodes CDR1 MNHEY and CDR2 SMNVEV (reference sequence). This CDR3 has 11 amino acids. The CDR3 DNA sequence: TGTGCCAGCGGGACAAGCTACGAGCAGTACTTC. This gives the protein CASGTSYEQYF.

The chain carries TRBV5-4 and TRBJ2-7; D is possibly TRBD1 or TRBD2 (5 bases each). V was cut by 1 base and J by 1 base, with 15 bases left in between. The CDR3 is made up of 16 amino acids. Germline values: CDR1 SGHNT, CDR2 YYREEE (reference sequence). For the CDR3, the DNA is TGTGCCAGCAGCTTGTCGGCCACCTGGGGGTCCTACGAGCAGTACTTC. Its translation: CASSLSATWGSYEQYF.

The rearrangement joins TRBV23-1 to TRBJ1-4, with D perhaps matching TRBD1 (5 bases). TRBV23-1 carries the ORF label, with uncertain function. This CDR3 contains 16 residues. V was pared by 2 bases and J by 3 bases, with 13 bases between. The CDR3 DNA sequence: TGCGCCAGCAGTCAAGTAGGGACGTCAGCTAATGAAAAACTGTTTTTT. This encodes CASSQVGTSANEKLFF.

The gene calls are TRBV4-3 and TRBJ2-5; TRBD1 aligns across 8 bases. The CDR3 has 15 amino acids. Per germline, CDR1 LGHNA and CDR2 YSLEER. V lost 0 bases to trimming and J lost 3 bases; unmatched junction nucleotides: 3. DNA for the CDR3: TGCGCCAGCAGCCAAGACCGGACAGGGAAAGAGACCCAGTACTTC. It encodes CASSQDRTGKETQYF.

V and J are TRBV6-1 and TRBJ1-5; 7 nucleotides agree with TRBD1. The CDR3 is 15 amino acids. V gave up 6 bases and J gave up 1 base; unmatched junction bases: 6. Germline V gene lookup returns CDR1 MNHNS and CDR2 SASEGT. In nucleotides, the CDR3 is TGTGCCAGCAGAATTACAGGGGACAGCAATCAGCCCCAGCATTTT. Encoded protein: CASRITGDSNQPQHF.

This chain uses TRBV4-2 with TRBJ1-1; 7 bases are shared with TRBD1. This CDR3 is built from 15 residues. The junction had 5 bases not matched to a gene; V was cut back by 0 bases and J by 4 bases. CDR1 and CDR2 from the germline V gene are LGHNA and YNFKEQ. CDR3 nucleotide sequence: TGTGCCAGCAGCCAAGAAGAGGGGGCTACCACTGAAGCTTTCTTT. As protein: CASSQEEGATTEAFF.

V and J are TRBV7-6 and TRBJ2-5, with 10 bases aligning to TRBD2. V trimming: 6 bases; J trimming: 5 bases; junction bases outside the gene matches: 9. Per germline, CDR1 SGHVS and CDR2 FNYEAQ. The CDR3 spans 15 residues. CDR3 amino acids: CASRSSGSGGETQYF. CDR3 DNA: TGTGCCAGCAGATCATCGGGTAGCGGGGGGGAGACCCAGTACTTC.

This chain uses TRBV30 with TRBJ2-7; D might be TRBD1 (5 bases). Trimming removed 3 bases from V and 5 bases from J, with 23 bases in between. The CDR3 extends over 16 amino acids. Germline lookup yields CDR1 GTSNPN and CDR2 SVGIG (reference sequence). The CDR3 spells CAWSATTDSPRDEQYF. Written as DNA, the CDR3 is TGTGCCTGGAGCGCTACCACCGACAGCCCCAGGGACGAGCAGTACTTC.

The rearrangement joins TRBV27 to TRBJ2-7; 7 bases agree with TRBD2. With 1 base clipped from V and 1 base from J, the junction kept 7 bases outside the gene matches. Germline lookup yields CDR1 MNHEY and CDR2 SMNVEV (reference sequence). The CDR3 is 16 amino acids. CDR3 protein: CASSLFTGEGSYEQYF. The DNA of the CDR3 is TGTGCCAGCAGTTTATTCACGGGGGAGGGATCCTACGAGCAGTACTTC.

V gene TRBV4-2 combines with J gene TRBJ2-5, with 8 positions matching TRBD1. The V segment lost 3 bases and the J segment 1 base; nucleotides outside the gene matches: 10. CDR3 length: 17 residues. CDR1 is LGHNA, CDR2 YNFKEQ, per germline. The CDR3 coding sequence is TGTGCCAGCAGCCACGAAACCGGGACAGGCGCCCAAGAGACCCAGTACTTC. Amino acids: CASSHETGTGAQETQYF.

The chain has TRBV10-2 and TRBJ2-1; 11 positions match TRBD1. The V gene's germline CDR1 is WSHSY and CDR2 SAAADI. J lost 7 bases, V lost 7 bases, and 18 bases had no gene match. The CDR3 runs 18 residues. The CDR3 DNA reads TGCGCCAGCAAATCCGGGACAGGGGGACCAAAAAGGTTGAATGAGCAGTTCTTC. This sequence encodes CASKSGTGGPKRLNEQFF.

This chain joins TRBV10-2 and TRBJ2-3; 8 nucleotides line up with TRBD1. This CDR3 has 17 amino acids. The germline CDR1 and CDR2 sequences are WSHSY and SAAADI. V gave up 1 base and J gave up 1 base; unmatched junction bases: 7. This CDR3 reads CASSELRTGIGTDTQYF. CDR3 nucleotide sequence: TGCGCCAGCAGTGAGTTACGGACAGGGATTGGCACAGATACGCAGTATTTT.

This chain joins TRBV19 and TRBJ1-6; D is perhaps TRBD1 (6 bases). CDR3 length equals 24 residues. The V gene's germline CDR1 is LNHDA and CDR2 SQIVND (reference sequence). Between the trimmed V and J ends, which lost 5 bases and 0 bases, there was a span of 35 bases. The CDR3 is CASSLFLTGTDPTSSSSYNSPLHF. CDR3 bases: TGTGCCAGTAGTCTCTTTCTTACAGGGACGGACCCCACCTCTTCGAGCTCCTATAATTCACCCCTCCACTTT.

The chain has TRBV11-3 and TRBJ1-2; 8 bases line up with TRBD1. The CDR3 length is 15 residues. Germline V lookup: CDR1 SGHNT, CDR2 YENEEA. V gave up 6 bases and J gave up 2 bases; unmatched junction bases: 8. In DNA, the CDR3 is TGTGCCAGCAGTTCATCGACAGGGGCGAACTATGGCTACACCTTC. Encoded protein: CASSSSTGANYGYTF.

The rearrangement links TRBV2 to TRBJ2-3; 9 bases map to TRBD1. The CDR3 extends over 15 amino acids. Per germline, CDR1 SNHLY and CDR2 FYNNEI. The V segment lost 6 bases and the J segment 0 bases; nucleotides outside the gene matches: 4. In DNA form, the CDR3 reads TGTGCCAGCAGACAGGGGGCGACTAGCACAGATACGCAGTATTTT. Its translation: CASRQGATSTDTQYF.

The chain has TRBV9 and TRBJ2-2; the match to TRBD2 covers 14 bases. The CDR3 contains 16 residues. Germline-derived CDR1 and CDR2 are SGDLS and YYNGEE. V trimming: 3 bases; J trimming: 7 bases; junction bases outside the gene matches: 5. The CDR3 DNA reads TGTGCCAGCAGCGGACTAGCGGGGGGGCTTATCGGGGAGCTGTTTTTT. Its protein is CASSGLAGGLIGELFF. The variable domain in full, completed from reference TRBV9 and TRBJ2-2, reads DSGVTQTPKHLITATGQRVTLRCSPRSGDLSVYWYQQSLDQGLQFLIQYYNGEERAKGNILERFSAQQFPDLHSELNLSSLELGDSALYFCASSGLAGGLIGELFFGEGSRLTVL.

This clone was recorded only once. This rearrangement joins TRBV5-6 to TRBJ1-5; TRBD1 matches at 9 bases. The V and J ends lost 4 bases and 7 bases, in that order; junction bases with no gene match: 6. Germline lookup yields CDR1 SGHDT and CDR2 YYEEEE. CDR3 length: 14 amino acids. The CDR3: CASSVGQGIQPQHF. In DNA, the CDR3 is TGTGCCAGCAGCGTGGGACAGGGTATCCAGCCCCAGCATTTT.

The rearrangement uses TRBV15 and TRBJ1-2; unclear D gene. V gave up 0 bases and J gave up 4 bases, with 12 bases separating them. The CDR3 length is 15 residues. The germline V gene encodes CDR1 LNHNV and CDR2 YYDKDF (reference sequence). CDR3 sequence: CATSRDPEETYGYTF. The CDR3, as DNA: TGTGCCACCAGCAGAGATCCGGAAGAGACCTATGGCTACACCTTC. The variable domain in full, with the rest retrieved from reference TRBV15 and TRBJ1-2, is DAMVIQNPRYQVTQFGKPVTLSCSQTLNHNVMYWYQQKSSQAPKLLFHYYDKDFNNEADTPDNFQSRRPNTSFCFLDIRSPGLGDTAMYLCATSRDPEETYGYTFGSGTRLTVV.

The V and J genes are TRBV27 and TRBJ2-2, with TRBD1 matching over 9 bases. With 6 bases clipped from V and 2 bases from J, the junction kept 10 bases outside the gene matches. Looked up from germline, CDR1 is MNHEY and CDR2 is SMNVEV (reference sequence). The CDR3 is 17 residues long. In DNA, the CDR3 is TGTGCCAGCAGCCTGTCCTGGGGACAGGGAAACACCGGGGAGCTGTTTTTT. As protein: CASSLSWGQGNTGELFF.

The V gene is TRBV2, the J gene TRBJ2-1, with D possibly matching TRBD2 (6 bases). The CDR3 loop spans 15 amino acids. Germline CDR1 is SNHLY and CDR2 is FYNNEI. V was cut by 3 bases and J by 0 bases, with 9 bases left in between. CDR3 bases: TGTGCCAGCAGTGAGGCGGGGAGCTCCTACAATGAGCAGTTCTTC. Its protein product is CASSEAGSSYNEQFF.

The V call is TRBV5-7, the J call TRBJ2-5; 9 nucleotides match TRBD2. TRBV5-7 counts as an open reading frame of uncertain function. With V trimmed by 3 bases and J by 6 bases, 12 bases remained unmatched. CDR3 length equals 16 residues. The CDR3 DNA reads as TGTGCCAGCAGCTCCCCCTGGACTAGCGAGGGGAAGACCCAGTACTTC. Translation: CASSSPWTSEGKTQYF.

This chain links TRBV15 with TRBJ1-6; 7 nucleotides align to TRBD1. The CDR3 has 16 residues. Trimming at V came to 8 bases and at J to 0 bases, leaving 7 bases not matched to a gene. The V gene's germline CDR1 is LNHNV and CDR2 YYDKDF (reference sequence). The CDR3: CATEGQPSSYNSPLHF. CDR3 bases: TGTGCCACCGAGGGACAGCCTAGCTCCTATAATTCACCCCTCCACTTT.

The chain uses TRBV19 and TRBJ1-1; no reliable D call. The germline V gene has CDR1 LNHDA and CDR2 SQIVND (reference sequence). This CDR3 has 13 residues. Between the trimmed V and J ends, which lost 5 bases and 7 bases, there was a span of 14 bases. The CDR3: CASSPSLVIEAFF. In DNA, the CDR3 is TGTGCCAGTAGTCCTAGTCTCGTCATTGAAGCTTTCTTT.

The chain uses TRBV11-2 and TRBJ2-1; D gene ambiguous. The CDR3 loop spans 12 amino acids. Trimming cost V 2 bases and J 7 bases, with 6 bases left between them. Germline V gene lookup returns CDR1 SGHAT and CDR2 FQNNGV. The CDR3 loop reads CASSLNSNEQFF. The CDR3 DNA follows: TGTGCCAGCAGCTTAAACAGTAATGAGCAGTTCTTC.

V is TRBV10-3 and J is TRBJ1-1, with a possible D match to TRBD1 (5 bases). CDR1 is ENHRY, CDR2 SYGVKD, per germline. The CDR3 runs 13 residues. The V and J ends lost 3 bases and 4 bases respectively, with 9 bases between them. The CDR3 reads CAISEAGGTEAFF. DNA for the CDR3: TGTGCCATCAGTGAAGCGGGGGGCACTGAAGCTTTCTTT.

This chain uses TRBV6-5 with TRBJ1-3; D may be TRBD1 (5 bases). Looked up from germline, CDR1 is MNHEY and CDR2 is SVGAGI. The germline V and J ends were trimmed by 5 bases and 7 bases, with 12 bases remaining between them. The CDR3 consists of 13 residues. As DNA, the CDR3 is TGTGCCAGCAGTACCTGGGACGGGAACACCATATATTTT. Amino acid sequence: CASSTWDGNTIYF.

This clone was detected once. The gene calls are TRBV13 and TRBJ2-7; 10 nucleotides agree with TRBD1. After removal of 0 bases from V and 1 base from J, the junction contained 6 bases not matched to a gene. The CDR3 extends over 17 amino acids. From germline, CDR1 is PRHDT and CDR2 FYEKMQ (reference sequence). CDR3 bases: TGTGCCAGCAGCTTAGGAGGGACAGGGGAGTCATCCTACGAGCAGTACTTC. Protein: CASSLGGTGESSYEQYF.

The chain is built from TRBV11-2 and TRBJ1-5; no definite D call. The V gene's germline CDR1 is SGHAT and CDR2 FQNNGV. The CDR3 extends over 13 amino acids. V lost 1 base and J lost 5, with 6 bases in between. The CDR3 region is CASSLVLDQPQHF. The CDR3 bases are TGTGCCAGCAGCTTAGTACTAGATCAGCCCCAGCATTTT.

V gene TRBV9 combines with J gene TRBJ2-1; D possibly uses TRBD1 or TRBD2 (5 bases each). The CDR3 has 14 residues. Trimming left V 5 bases short and J 8 bases short, with 17 bases between. Germline-derived CDR1 and CDR2 are SGDLS and YYNGEE. The CDR3 protein is CASSRDGLSDEQFF. DNA for the CDR3: TGTGCCAGCAGTCGGGACGGCCTTTCGGATGAGCAGTTCTTC.